The 10 T cell receptor beta chains below all came from one sample that was sequenced in a study of response to subunit inactivated influenza vaccine. MiXCR, run by TCRdb on the RT-PCR reads, gives a single entry per CDR3 protein. The sample shows 650,000 to 800,000 distinct CDR3 sequences, around a sixth of them seen only once. Source: PBMCs from blood, taken more than 4 days after vaccination. All receptors derive from a man in his fifties or sixties who received an inactivated influenza vaccine.

The J gene is TRBJ2-1, the V gene TRBV20-1; weak D call: TRBD1 (5 bases). CDR1 DFQATT and CDR2 SNEGSKA come from the germline V gene (reference sequence). Trimming took off 1 base at V and 7 bases at J, with 11 bases between the two ends. The CDR3 contains 13 residues. The CDR3 sequence is CSARVKGWNEQFF. CDR3 nucleotides: TGCAGTGCTAGAGTGAAGGGGTGGAATGAGCAGTTCTTC.

This clonotype was observed many times. This chain joins TRBV7-2 and TRBJ2-1; 8 bases are shared with TRBD1. V was clipped by 5 bases and J by 5 bases; unmatched bases: 11. This CDR3 has 16 residues. Germline assignment: CDR1 SGHTA and CDR2 FQGNSA. CDR3 DNA: TGTGCCAGCAGCCTCTTACAGGGGGTTTGGGACAATGAGCAGTTCTTC. This gives the protein CASSLLQGVWDNEQFF. The full variable domain, in which reference TRBV7-2 and TRBJ2-1 provide the parts outside the CDR3, is GAGVSQSPSNKVTEKGKDVELRCDPISGHTALYWYRQSLGQGLEFLIYFQGNSAPDKSGLPSDRFSAERTGGSVSTLTIQRTQQEDSAVYLCASSLLQGVWDNEQFFGPGTRLTVL.

The chain couples TRBV7-9 to TRBJ2-5; a possible D gene is TRBD2 (6 bases). The CDR3 loop spans 15 amino acids. Germline loops: CDR1 SEHNR, CDR2 FQNEAQ (reference sequence). The germline V and J ends were trimmed by 2 bases and 5 bases, with 15 bases remaining between them. DNA for the CDR3: TGTGCCAGCAGCTTATGGCGGGCAGGGAGGGAGACCCAGTACTTC. Amino acids: CASSLWRAGRETQYF.

This chain links TRBV6-2 or TRBV6-3 with TRBJ1-5, with D unclear. Germline loops: CDR1 MNHEY, CDR2 SVGEGT. V lost 2 bases, J lost 4 bases, and 12 bases lay in between. The CDR3 is 15 residues long. CDR3 in amino acids: CASSYRSTINQPQHF. CDR3 nucleotides: TGTGCCAGCAGTTACAGGTCGACAATAAATCAGCCCCAGCATTTT.

This clonotype was picked up a small number of times. This chain links TRBV15 with TRBJ2-7; D remains unclear. Trimming left V 0 bases short and J 0 bases short, with 6 bases between. This CDR3 has 14 residues. Per the germline V gene, CDR1 is LNHNV and CDR2 is YYDKDF (reference sequence). For the CDR3, the DNA is TGTGCCACCAGCAGAGAGGGCAACTCCTACGAGCAGTACTTC. Protein product: CATSREGNSYEQYF.

This chain uses TRBV2 with TRBJ1-5; D gene uncertain. Germline V gives CDR1 SNHLY, CDR2 FYNNEI. There are 14 residues in the CDR3. V gave up 7 bases and J gave up 4 bases, with 14 bases separating them. CDR3 residues: CASNKDGTNQPQHF. Written as DNA, the CDR3 is TGTGCCAGCAACAAGGACGGAACTAATCAGCCCCAGCATTTT.

V gene TRBV4-1 combines with J gene TRBJ1-1, with D possibly TRBD1 on 5 matching bases. Germline lookup yields CDR1 MGHRA and CDR2 YSYEKL. The CDR3 sequence is 14 residues long. V lost 3 bases to trimming and J lost 8 bases, with 16 bases between them. CDR3 residues: CASSHPGRGAEAFF. CDR3 DNA sequence: TGCGCCAGCAGCCATCCGGGACGAGGGGCCGAAGCTTTCTTT.

In this sample, this clonotype turned up a few times. This chain links TRBV7-8 with TRBJ2-1; 12 bases match TRBD2. V gave up 5 bases and J gave up 7 bases; unmatched junction bases: 9. The CDR3 runs 16 residues. Germline CDR1 SGHVS, CDR2 FQNEAQ. The CDR3 loop is CASSTPTSGSRNEQFF. As DNA, the CDR3 is TGTGCCAGCAGCACGCCGACTAGCGGGAGCAGAAATGAGCAGTTCTTC.

The V call is TRBV5-8, the J call TRBJ2-1, with 11 bases fitting TRBD2. There are 11 residues in the CDR3. V lost 5 bases and J lost 15; bases outside the gene matches: 4. CDR1 SGHTS and CDR2 YDEGEE come from the germline V gene. The CDR3 spells CASSLAGGLFF. CDR3 in DNA: TGTGCCAGCAGTCTAGCGGGAGGTCTGTTCTTC.

In this sample, this clonotype turned up a few times. The chain combines TRBV20-1 with TRBJ2-1; 11 positions match TRBD2. V shed 5 bases, J shed 5 bases, and the junction held 17 bases outside the gene matches. This CDR3 is 18 amino acids long. Germline V CDR1 and CDR2: DFQATT, SNEGSKA (reference sequence). CDR3 sequence reads: CSALGVAGGEGIHNEQFF. The CDR3 DNA is TGCAGTGCTCTCGGGGTAGCGGGGGGGGAGGGGATACACAATGAGCAGTTCTTC.